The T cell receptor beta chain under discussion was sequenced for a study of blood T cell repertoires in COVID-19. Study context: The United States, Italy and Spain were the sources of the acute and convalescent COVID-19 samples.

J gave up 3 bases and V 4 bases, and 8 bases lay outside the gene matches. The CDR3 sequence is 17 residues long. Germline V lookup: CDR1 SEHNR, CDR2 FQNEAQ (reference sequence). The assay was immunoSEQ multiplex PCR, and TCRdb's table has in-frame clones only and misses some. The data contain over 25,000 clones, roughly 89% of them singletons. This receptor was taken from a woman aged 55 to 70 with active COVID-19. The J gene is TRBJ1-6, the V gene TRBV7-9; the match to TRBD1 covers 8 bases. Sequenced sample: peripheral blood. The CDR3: CASSSPGQANYNSPLHF. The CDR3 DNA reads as TGTGCCAGCAGCTCTCCGGGACAGGCTAACTATAATTCACCCCTCCACTTT.